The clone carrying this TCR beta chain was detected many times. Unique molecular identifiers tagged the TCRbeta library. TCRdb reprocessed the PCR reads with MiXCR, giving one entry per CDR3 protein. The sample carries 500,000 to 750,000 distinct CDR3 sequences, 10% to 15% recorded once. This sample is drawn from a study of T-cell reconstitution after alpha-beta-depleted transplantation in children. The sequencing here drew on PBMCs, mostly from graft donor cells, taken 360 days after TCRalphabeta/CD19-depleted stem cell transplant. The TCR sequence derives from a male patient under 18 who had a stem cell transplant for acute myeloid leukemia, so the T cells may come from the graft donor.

CDR3 sequence (DNA): TGTGCCAGCAGCCCGAGCGGTATCGGACCCTACGAGCAGTACTTC. As protein: CASSPSGIGPYEQYF. The V gene is TRBV4-2, the J gene TRBJ2-7; perhaps TRBD2 as D (5 bases). V was shortened by 4 bases and J by 2 bases, with 15 bases between the two germline ends. The CDR3 has 15 residues. The V gene's germline CDR1 is LGHNA and CDR2 YNFKEQ.